This T cell receptor beta chain was observed in a study of cytomegalovirus exposure and HLA in healthy donors. Whole-study results and caveats: Specific recognition of CMV antigens was confirmed in vitro for a few chains (all CMV-associated). Follow-up analysis later connected one missense variant in DCLRE1C with trimming of TCR beta V- and J-genes. Per a later analysis, 15,000 to 20,000 TCR beta sequences showed association with HLA alleles at 0.05 false discovery rate.

The PCR made use of 60 Vbeta and 13 Jbeta primers. The method was immunoSEQ multiplex PCR; TCRdb's version includes in-frame clones alone and lacks a portion of them. The profile shows about 130,000 clones, around three quarters of them singletons. Trimming left V 9 bases short and J 6 bases short, with 15 bases between. The CDR3 totals 12 residues. The germline V gene encodes CDR1 MNHNS and CDR2 SASEGT. Only one count was recorded for this clone. Its target is not known. The sequence came from a man aged 30 to 45 in good health and CMV-seropositive. The chain uses TRBV6-1 and TRBJ2-7, with D tentatively TRBD1 (6 bases). Input material: PBMCs. Here the CDR3 reads CARKDSHIEQYF. The CDR3, as DNA: TGTGCCAGGAAGGACAGTCATATCGAGCAGTACTTC.